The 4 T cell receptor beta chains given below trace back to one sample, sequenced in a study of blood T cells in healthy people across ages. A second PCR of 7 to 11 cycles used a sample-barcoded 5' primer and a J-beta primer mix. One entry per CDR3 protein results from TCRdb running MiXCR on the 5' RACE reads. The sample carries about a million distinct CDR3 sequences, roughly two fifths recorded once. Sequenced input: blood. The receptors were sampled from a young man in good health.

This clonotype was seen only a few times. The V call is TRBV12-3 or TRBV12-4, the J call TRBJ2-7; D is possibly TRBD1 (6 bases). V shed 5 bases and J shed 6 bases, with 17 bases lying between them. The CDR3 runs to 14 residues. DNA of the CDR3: TGTGCCAGCAGTGGACAGAGGCCTCCTGGCGAGCAGTACTTC. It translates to CASSGQRPPGEQYF.

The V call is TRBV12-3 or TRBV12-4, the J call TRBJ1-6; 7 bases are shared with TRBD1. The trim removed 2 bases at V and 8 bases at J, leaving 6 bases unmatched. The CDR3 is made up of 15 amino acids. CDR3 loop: CASSLRQGVDSPLHF. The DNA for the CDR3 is TGTGCCAGCAGTTTACGACAGGGAGTGGATTCACCCCTCCACTTT.

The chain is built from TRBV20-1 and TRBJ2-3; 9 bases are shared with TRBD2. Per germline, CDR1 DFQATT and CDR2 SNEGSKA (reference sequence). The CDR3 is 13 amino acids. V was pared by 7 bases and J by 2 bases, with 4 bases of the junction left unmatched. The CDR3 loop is CSDKRGATDTQYF. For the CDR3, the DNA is TGCAGTGACAAGCGGGGGGCCACAGATACGCAGTATTTT.

The chain's CDR3 is CASSQGQAAYNEQFF. The CDR3, as DNA: TGCGCCAGCAGCCAAGGACAAGCAGCCTACAATGAGCAGTTCTTC. The chain is built from TRBV4-3 and TRBJ2-1; D uncertain. Trimming removed 1 base at V and 2 bases at J, with 9 bases between. Germline CDR1 is LGHNA and CDR2 is YSLEER. The CDR3 totals 15 residues.